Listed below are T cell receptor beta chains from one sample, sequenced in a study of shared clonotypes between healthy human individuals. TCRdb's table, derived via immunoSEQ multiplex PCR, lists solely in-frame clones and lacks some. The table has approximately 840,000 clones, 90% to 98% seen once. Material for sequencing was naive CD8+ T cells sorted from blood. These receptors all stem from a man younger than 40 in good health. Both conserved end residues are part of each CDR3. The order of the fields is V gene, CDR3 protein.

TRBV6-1 CASSDPRRGGSNQPQHF
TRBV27 CASSFTGTGTYGYTF
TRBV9 CASSLEGTGANTGELFF
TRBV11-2 CASSLLRAQRAGDTQYF
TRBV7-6 CASSLAGQGRGLWEKLFF
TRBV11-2 CASSAWAGQDRNTIYF
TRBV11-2 CASSPDPRTNQPQHF
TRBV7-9 CASIPQGQDTDTQYF
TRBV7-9 CASSLRLSPGSRTYNEQFF
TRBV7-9 CASSPKFRDSAAGGDTQYF
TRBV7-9 CASSLSGASGELFF
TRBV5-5 CASSPGTGADEQYF
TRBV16 CASSQTLGRSTNYGYTF
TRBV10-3 CAISGGQTHSNQPQHF
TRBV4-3 CASSQEWGGNTEAFF
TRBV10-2 CASNPSTDTQYF
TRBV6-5 CASSYGTGGLYEQYF
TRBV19 CASTRRGEKLFF
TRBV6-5 CASRSTRDRQETQYF
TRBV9 CASSVWDSSQETQYF
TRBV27 CASTSRGFAGNEKLFF
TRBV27 CASSPLGASGTWTYEQYF
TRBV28 CASRGQDYEQYF